This T cell receptor beta chain is from a study of immune evolution from preneoplasia to lung adenocarcinoma. Study-level points and caveats: Later-stage lesions appeared to have more T cells, more diversity, less clonality.

Clones were sequenced by immunoSEQ multiplex PCR, and TCRdb holds only the in-frame ones, with some missing. Of approximately 17,000 clones listed, approximately 86% were seen once; the top ten hold 2% to 3%. As regards this clone: Antigen specificity is unknown.

Histologic diagnosis was independently verified by two lung pathologists. The germline V gene has CDR1 SEHNR and CDR2 FQNEAQ (reference sequence). The V and J ends lost 7 bases and 1 base respectively, with 17 bases between them. The CDR3 sequence is 16 residues long. The chain carries TRBV7-9 and TRBJ1-3, with D possibly matching TRBD1 (5 bases). The TCR was taken from an older person with invasive lung adenocarcinoma. Specimen: FFPE invasive lung adenocarcinoma tissue. CDR3 DNA sequence: TGTGCCAGCAACGATGATCAGGGAGGATCTGGAAACACCATATATTTT. This encodes CASNDDQGGSGNTIYF.